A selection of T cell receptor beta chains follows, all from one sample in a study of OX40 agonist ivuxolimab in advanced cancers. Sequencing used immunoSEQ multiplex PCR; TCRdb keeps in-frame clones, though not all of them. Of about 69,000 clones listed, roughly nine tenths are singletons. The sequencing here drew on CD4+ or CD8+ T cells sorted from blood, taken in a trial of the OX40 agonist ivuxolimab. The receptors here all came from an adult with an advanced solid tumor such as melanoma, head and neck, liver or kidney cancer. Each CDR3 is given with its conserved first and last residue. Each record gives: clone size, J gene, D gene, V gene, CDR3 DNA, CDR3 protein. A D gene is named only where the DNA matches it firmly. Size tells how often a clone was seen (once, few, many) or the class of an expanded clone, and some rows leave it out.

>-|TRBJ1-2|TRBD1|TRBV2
TGTGCCAGCAGTGGACAGGGAACATTAGGCTATGGCTACACCTTC
CASSGQGTLGYGYTF
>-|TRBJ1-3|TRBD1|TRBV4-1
TGCGCCAGCAGCCCGGGACAGAACTTAAACACCATATATTTT
CASSPGQNLNTIYF
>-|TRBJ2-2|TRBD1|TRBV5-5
TGTGCCAGCAGCTTGGTAGGGACAGGGACGAACACCGGGGAGCTGTTTTTT
CASSLVGTGTNTGELFF
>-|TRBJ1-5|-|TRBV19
TGTGCCAGTAGTATTTCCAGAAATCAGCCCCAGCATTTT
CASSISRNQPQHF
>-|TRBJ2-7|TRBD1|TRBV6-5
TGTGCCAGCAGTTACTCAACAGGGGTTGGACGTCGAGAGCAGTACTTC
CASSYSTGVGRREQYF
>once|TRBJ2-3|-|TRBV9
TGTGCCAGCAGCACGTCGCAAGTTCTGGCAGATACGCAGTATTTT
CASSTSQVLADTQYF
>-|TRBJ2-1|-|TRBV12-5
TGTGCTAGTGGTTTAGGCATCACAGGCGATGAGCAGTTCTTC
CASGLGITGDEQFF
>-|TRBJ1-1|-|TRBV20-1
TGCAGTGCCCACGGACATAGTGAAGCTTTCTTT
CSAHGHSEAFF
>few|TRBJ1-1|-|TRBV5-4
TGTGCCAGCAGCTCCGGAGTGAACACTGAAGCTTTCTTT
CASSSGVNTEAFF
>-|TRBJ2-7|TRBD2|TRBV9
TGTGCCAGCAGCGCCGCCGGACTAGCGGGAGGAGGGTACGAGCAGTACTTC
CASSAAGLAGGGYEQYF
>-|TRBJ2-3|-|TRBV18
TGTGCCAGCTCACCAACGGACGGCGCTGATACGCAGTATTTT
CASSPTDGADTQYF
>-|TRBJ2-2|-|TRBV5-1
TGCGCCAGCAGCTGGCAGGGAAACACCGGGGAGCTGTTTTTT
CASSWQGNTGELFF
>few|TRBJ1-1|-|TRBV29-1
TGCAGCGTTGTGGTAGGGTCGAACACTGAAGCTTTCTTT
CSVVVGSNTEAFF
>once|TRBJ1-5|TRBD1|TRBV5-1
TGCGCCAGCAGCGTGACAGGGGGCGGTCAGCCCCAGCATTTT
CASSVTGGGQPQHF
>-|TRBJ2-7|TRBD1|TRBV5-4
TGTGCCAGCAGCCCGGACAGGGTCCCCTACGAGCAGTACTTC
CASSPDRVPYEQYF
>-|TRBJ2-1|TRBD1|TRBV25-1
TGTGCCAGCCTCCCCGGGACAGGGCTGGTGAAGTTCTTC
CASLPGTGLVKFF
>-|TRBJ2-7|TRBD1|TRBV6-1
TGTGCCAGTTCCCCCGGGACAGGGCGGTACGAGCAGTACTTC
CASSPGTGRYEQYF
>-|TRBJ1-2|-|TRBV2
TGTGCCAGCACCGGGGGGTCGGTCTATGGCTACACCTTC
CASTGGSVYGYTF
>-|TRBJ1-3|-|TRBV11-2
TGTGCCAGCAGCCATACTTGGGACGGGGGAAACACCATATATTTT
CASSHTWDGGNTIYF
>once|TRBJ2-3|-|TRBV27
TGTGCCAGCAGTTTATCTGGTTACACAGATACGCAGTATTTT
CASSLSGYTDTQYF
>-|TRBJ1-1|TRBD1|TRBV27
TGTGCCAGCAGTTTAGGGACAGGAATGTTGGGCACTGAAGCTTTCTTT
CASSLGTGMLGTEAFF
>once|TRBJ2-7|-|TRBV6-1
TGTGCCAGCAGTGGGGATTTTAGCTCCTACGAGCAGTACTTC
CASSGDFSSYEQYF
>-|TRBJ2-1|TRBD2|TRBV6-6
TGTGCCAGCAGTTACCGAAGCGGGAGGTCCGATGAGCAGTTCTTC
CASSYRSGRSDEQFF
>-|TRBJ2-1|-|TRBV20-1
TGCAGTGCCCGACTAGTCAATGAGCAGTTCTTC
CSARLVNEQFF
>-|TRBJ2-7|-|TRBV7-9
TGTGCCAGCAGCTTGAATCCTAGGGCCGGATCAACGTCCTACGAGCAGTACTTC
CASSLNPRAGSTSYEQYF
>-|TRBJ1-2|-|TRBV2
TGTGCCAGCAGAGCCAGAAACTATGGCTACACCTTC
CASRARNYGYTF
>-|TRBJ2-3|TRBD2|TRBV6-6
TGTGCCAGCAGTTACTCTAGCGGGAGGGGGGATACGCAGTATTTT
CASSYSSGRGDTQYF
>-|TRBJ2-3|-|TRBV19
TGTGCCACTTGGACTCTGCGTAGCACAGATACGCAGTATTTT
CATWTLRSTDTQYF
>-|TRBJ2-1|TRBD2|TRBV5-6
TGTGCCAGCAGCTCTTTCGGACTAGCGGGAGTGAATGAGCAGTTCTTC
CASSSFGLAGVNEQFF
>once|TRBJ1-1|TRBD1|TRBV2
TGTGCCAGCAGTGAAAGGGGGACAGCGAACACTGAAGCTTTCTTT
CASSERGTANTEAFF
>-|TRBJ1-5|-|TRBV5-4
TGTGCCAGCAGCTTGGGTCGAGTACAGGGACAAATGGATCAGCCCCAGCATTTT
CASSLGRVQGQMDQPQHF
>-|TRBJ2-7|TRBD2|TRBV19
TGTGCCAGTACTCCCAGTCGCGGGAGAACCCACGAGCAGTACTTC
CASTPSRGRTHEQYF
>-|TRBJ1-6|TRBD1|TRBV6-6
TGTGCCAGCAGTTTGGGACAGGATAATTCACCCCTCCACTTT
CASSLGQDNSPLHF
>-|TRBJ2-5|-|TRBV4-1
TGCGCCAGCAGCCAAGTAGGGCTAGCAGATAAAGAGACCCAGTACTTC
CASSQVGLADKETQYF